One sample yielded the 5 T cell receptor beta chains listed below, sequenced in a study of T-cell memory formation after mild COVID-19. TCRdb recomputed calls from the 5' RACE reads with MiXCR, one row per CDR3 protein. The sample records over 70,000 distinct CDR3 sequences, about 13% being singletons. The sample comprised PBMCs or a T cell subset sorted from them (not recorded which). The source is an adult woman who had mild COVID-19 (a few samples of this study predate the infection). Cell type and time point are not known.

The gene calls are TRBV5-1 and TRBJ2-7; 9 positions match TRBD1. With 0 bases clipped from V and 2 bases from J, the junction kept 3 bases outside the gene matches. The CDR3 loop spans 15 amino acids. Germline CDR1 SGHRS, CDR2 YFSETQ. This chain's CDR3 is CASSLGTGEAYEQYF. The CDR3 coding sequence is TGCGCCAGCAGCTTGGGGACAGGGGAGGCCTACGAGCAGTACTTC.

CDR3: CASSPFTQGDSYNEQFF. CDR3 in DNA: TGTGCCAGCAGCCCTTTCACGCAGGGAGACTCCTACAATGAGCAGTTCTTC. The chain employs TRBV7-6 and TRBJ2-1; D could derive from TRBD1 or TRBD2 (5 bases each). The V and J ends lost 5 bases and 0 bases respectively, with 17 bases between them. The V gene's germline CDR1 is SGHVS and CDR2 FNYEAQ. The CDR3 consists of 17 residues.

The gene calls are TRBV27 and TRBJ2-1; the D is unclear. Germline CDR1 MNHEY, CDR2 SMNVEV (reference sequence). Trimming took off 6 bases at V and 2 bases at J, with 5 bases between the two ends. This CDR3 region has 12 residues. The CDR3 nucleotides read TGTGCCAGCAGGGGCCCCTACAATGAGCAGTTCTTC. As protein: CASRGPYNEQFF.

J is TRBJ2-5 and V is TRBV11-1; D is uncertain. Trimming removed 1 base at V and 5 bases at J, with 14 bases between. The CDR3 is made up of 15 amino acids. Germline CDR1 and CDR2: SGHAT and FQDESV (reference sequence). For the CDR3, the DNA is TGTGCCAGCAGCTTAGGACGATCAACGGCCGAGACCCAGTACTTC. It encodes CASSLGRSTAETQYF.

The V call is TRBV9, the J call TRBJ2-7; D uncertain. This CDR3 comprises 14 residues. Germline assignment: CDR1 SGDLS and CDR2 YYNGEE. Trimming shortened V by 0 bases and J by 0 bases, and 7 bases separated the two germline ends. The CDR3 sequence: CASSVGSTSYEQYF. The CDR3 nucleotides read TGTGCCAGCAGCGTAGGAAGTACCTCCTACGAGCAGTACTTC. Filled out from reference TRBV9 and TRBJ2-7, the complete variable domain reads DSGVTQTPKHLITATGQRVTLRCSPRSGDLSVYWYQQSLDQGLQFLIQYYNGEERAKGNILERFSAQQFPDLHSELNLSSLELGDSALYFCASSVGSTSYEQYFGPGTRLTVT.